A few counts support the clone carrying this T cell receptor (beta chain). Its target is unknown. Controls had myeloablative marrow grafts with methotrexate and calcineurin inhibitor, sampled at 1 year. Some clones are missing from TCRdb's copy, which holds only in-frame ones; the method was immunoSEQ multiplex PCR. The data contain more than 15,000 clones, roughly 85% of them singletons. This sample was included in a study of T cells after posttransplantation cyclophosphamide. The length of the CDR3 is 14 residues. From germline, CDR1 is SGHNT and CDR2 YYREEE (reference sequence). V lost 5 bases, J lost 0 bases, and 11 bases lay in between. Notes on the study in general: Later blood repertoires were often dominated by clones from the donor CD8+ memory compartment.

The specimen was PBMCs, collected after allogeneic stem cell transplant with calcineurin inhibitor and methotrexate. This chain joins TRBV5-4 and TRBJ1-1; no reliable D call. The receptor was derived from a young adult female patient who received an allogeneic stem cell transplant from an unrelated donor, was CMV-positive, and had acute and chronic GVHD. Some T cells may trace back to the graft donor. The CDR3 loop reads CASSPMRMNTEAFF. The CDR3 bases are TGTGCCAGCAGTCCTATGAGGATGAACACTGAAGCTTTCTTT.